This T cell receptor (beta chain) was captured by sequencing in a study of CD8 T cells in Susac syndrome. The J segment lost 5 bases and the V segment lost 1 base, leaving 6 bases of the junction unmatched. CDR1 is GTSNPN, CDR2 SVGIG, per germline (reference sequence). This CDR3 spans 14 amino acids. cDNA came from roughly 0.5 to 1 ug RNA primed by random hexamers. The authors amplified TCR beta CDR3 across 54 Vbeta and 13 Jbeta using immunoSEQ multiplex PCR. One entry per CDR3 protein, called by TCRdb with MiXCR from the immunoSEQ multiplex PCR reads. The table shows about 150,000 distinct CDR3 sequences, with 95% occurring only once.

Sequenced: CD4+ T cells from PBMCs. The receptor comes from a human donor with multiple sclerosis. The V gene is TRBV30, the J gene TRBJ2-7; 9 bases agree with TRBD2. This chain's CDR3 is CAWSGAGGPDEQYF. In DNA form, the CDR3 reads TGTGCCTGGAGTGGTGCGGGGGGGCCTGACGAGCAGTACTTC.